These 20 T cell receptor beta chains were all obtained from the same sample, sequenced in a study of shared clonotypes between healthy human individuals. Only in-frame clones appear in the TCRdb table, and some are missing; sequencing was by immunoSEQ multiplex PCR. The profile shows around 2.5 million clones, 93% of them singletons. Sequenced sample: naive CD4+ T cells from PBMCs. Subset: CD45RA+ positively selected. The receptors stem from a man in his late teens or twenties in good health. Some clones in this sample may be carry-over from other donors' samples.

The chain combines TRBV5-1 with TRBJ1-1; unclear D gene. Trimming took 4 bases from V and 1 from J, leaving 14 bases between them. Looked up from germline, CDR1 is SGHRS and CDR2 is YFSETQ. The CDR3 covers 15 residues. The chain's CDR3 is CASSPRGNPNTEAFF. DNA of the CDR3: TGCGCCAGCAGCCCACGTGGGAATCCGAACACTGAAGCTTTCTTT.

The rearrangement links TRBV7-9 to TRBJ1-2; D is possibly TRBD1 (5 bases). The germline V gene has CDR1 SEHNR and CDR2 FQNEAQ (reference sequence). V was trimmed by 5 bases and J by 7 bases, leaving 17 bases between them. The CDR3 spans 14 residues. Here the CDR3 reads CASSPEAPRGGYTF. CDR3 bases: TGTGCCAGCAGCCCCGAGGCCCCTAGGGGTGGCTACACCTTC.

The V call is TRBV9, the J call TRBJ1-3; no clear D gene. There are 13 residues in the CDR3. Trimming pared 3 bases from V and 4 bases from J, leaving 8 bases between. The germline CDR1 and CDR2 sequences are SGDLS and YYNGEE. Written as DNA, the CDR3 is TGTGCCAGCAGCGCAGGAAACGGAAACACCATATATTTT. Protein: CASSAGNGNTIYF.

The chain carries TRBV2 and TRBJ2-7; D is ambiguous. Germline CDR1 and CDR2: SNHLY and FYNNEI. V dropped 8 bases and J dropped 5 bases, with 10 bases sitting between them. The CDR3 is made up of 11 amino acids. For the CDR3, the DNA is TGTGCCAGCCGCCGAGTTCACGAGCAGTACTTC. This sequence encodes CASRRVHEQYF. The whole variable domain, filled in from reference TRBV2 and TRBJ2-7, reads EPEVTQTPSHQVTQMGQEVILRCVPISNHLYFYWYRQILGQKVEFLVSFYNNEISEKSEIFDDQFSVERPDGSNFTLKIRSTKLEDSAMYFCASRRVHEQYFGPGTRLTVT.

The rearrangement links TRBV5-1 to TRBJ1-3; D unresolved. V shed 6 bases and J shed 2 bases, with 12 bases lying between them. The CDR3 sequence is 14 residues long. Germline V gives CDR1 SGHRS, CDR2 YFSETQ. CDR3 nucleotides: TGCGCCAGCAAGGGCTCCGGGGCTGGAAACACCATATATTTT. It yields the protein CASKGSGAGNTIYF.

Concerning this clone: Other DNA sequences of this sample code for an identical CDR3. The chain joins TRBV7-3 to TRBJ2-2; 13 bases align to TRBD2. Trimming took 5 bases from V and 5 from J; bases not matched to a gene: 2. The CDR3 has 15 amino acids. Germline CDR1 SGHTA, CDR2 FQGTGA. The CDR3 loop is CASSLGLAGTGELFF. CDR3 nucleotides: TGTGCCAGCAGCCTGGGACTAGCGGGGACCGGGGAGCTGTTTTTT.

V gene TRBV29-1 combines with J gene TRBJ1-5, with TRBD1 as a possible D gene (6 bases). V gave up 1 base and J gave up 2 bases, with 15 bases separating them. CDR1 is SQVTM and CDR2 is ANQGSEA in the germline V gene. CDR3 size: 16 residues. The CDR3 protein is CSVEVPGAGGNQPQHF. In nucleotides, the CDR3 is TGCAGCGTTGAAGTCCCAGGGGCCGGAGGCAATCAGCCCCAGCATTTT.

This chain uses TRBV15 with TRBJ2-1; the D gene is possibly TRBD2 (5 bases). Trimming pared 4 bases from V and 9 bases from J, leaving 19 bases between. The CDR3 covers 15 residues. Germline loops: CDR1 LNHNV, CDR2 YYDKDF (reference sequence). The CDR3 nucleotides are TGTGCCACCAGCATTCTGGCCCCTCGGGGATCTGAGCAGTTCTTC. Encoded protein: CATSILAPRGSEQFF.

CDR3 residues: CASSEVAGRNTEAFF. The CDR3 nucleotides read TGTGCCAGCAGTGAAGTTGCAGGGAGGAACACTGAAGCTTTCTTT. The chain recombines TRBV2 with TRBJ1-1; tentatively, D is TRBD1 (5 bases). V was clipped by 1 base and J by 1 base, with 10 bases between them. The CDR3 runs 15 residues. Germline values: CDR1 SNHLY, CDR2 FYNNEI.

The chain uses TRBV15 and TRBJ2-7; D gene uncertain. Trimming shortened V by 1 base and J by 4 bases, and 8 bases separated the two germline ends. This CDR3 contains 13 residues. The germline V gene has CDR1 LNHNV and CDR2 YYDKDF (reference sequence). The CDR3 sequence: CATSRATVYEQYF. DNA of the CDR3: TGTGCCACCAGCAGAGCTACAGTTTACGAGCAGTACTTC.

As to this clone: Other DNA sequences in this specimen translate into the identical CDR3. The chain has TRBV5-4 and TRBJ2-5, with a possible D match to TRBD2 (5 bases). V shed 3 bases and J shed 4 bases, with 7 bases lying between them. The CDR3 sequence is 12 residues long. Germline V lookup: CDR1 SGHNT, CDR2 YYREEE (reference sequence). CDR3 sequence (DNA): TGTGCCAGCAGCTCTCGGGGAGAGACCCAGTACTTC. Translating it yields CASSSRGETQYF.

The chain carries TRBV28 and TRBJ2-4, with D uncertain. CDR1 and CDR2 from the germline V gene are MDHEN and SYDVKM. The CDR3 is 14 residues long. Trimming pared 3 bases from V and 0 bases from J, leaving 6 bases between. The CDR3 coding sequence is TGTGCCAGCAGTTTTCTCTTAGCCAAAAACATTCAGTACTTC. Encoded protein: CASSFLLAKNIQYF.

The CDR3 coding sequence is TGTGCCAGCAGCCCCCAGGCCTCTGGGGCCAACGTCCTGACTTTC. This codes for CASSPQASGANVLTF. The chain joins TRBV7-2 to TRBJ2-6; unclear D gene. Per germline, CDR1 SGHTA and CDR2 FQGNSA. The CDR3 loop spans 15 amino acids. V lost 5 bases, J lost 0 bases, and 8 bases lay in between.

V usage is TRBV18 and J usage is TRBJ1-3, with unresolved D. V dropped 2 bases and J dropped 0 bases, with 11 bases sitting between them. Germline values: CDR1 KGHSH, CDR2 LQKENI. The CDR3 consists of 16 residues. Written as DNA, the CDR3 is TGTGCCAGCTCACCAATTCAAGTTCCCTCTGGAAACACCATATATTTT. Its translation is CASSPIQVPSGNTIYF.

The chain recombines TRBV27 with TRBJ2-1; 9 nucleotides agree with TRBD1. The CDR3 runs 15 residues. Germline CDR1 is MNHEY and CDR2 is SMNVEV (reference sequence). J lost 8 bases, V lost 5 bases, and 10 bases had no gene match. This chain's CDR3 is CASSRGQGLGHEQFF. For the CDR3, the DNA is TGTGCCAGCAGTCGGGGACAGGGATTGGGGCATGAGCAGTTCTTC.

This chain uses TRBV2 with TRBJ1-5; tentatively, D is TRBD1 (5 bases). Germline V gene sequence: CDR1 SNHLY, CDR2 FYNNEI. Between the trimmed V and J ends, which lost 4 bases and 0 bases, there was a span of 13 bases. The CDR3 is 16 residues long. The CDR3 here is CASSGDRAASNQPQHF. The CDR3 bases are TGTGCCAGCAGTGGGGACCGGGCCGCTAGCAATCAGCCCCAGCATTTT.

V usage is TRBV7-6 and J usage is TRBJ2-3; TRBD2 matches at 12 bases. The length of the CDR3 is 16 residues. The V gene's germline CDR1 is SGHVS and CDR2 FNYEAQ. Germline trimming cut 5 bases from V and 2 bases from J; bases unmatched to any gene: 5. CDR3 nucleotide sequence: TGTGCCAGCAGCGACCTAGCGGGAGGGGTCACAGATACGCAGTATTTT. This encodes CASSDLAGGVTDTQYF.

The chain combines TRBV5-1 with TRBJ2-1, with D maybe TRBD2 (5 bases). The length of the CDR3 is 17 residues. Germline CDR1 reads SGHRS; CDR2 reads YFSETQ. The V end was cut by 4 bases, the J end by 0 bases, with 17 bases between. The CDR3 DNA follows: TGCGCCAGCAGCCTTTTCGAAAAAGGGAGCTCCTACAATGAGCAGTTCTTC. Protein product: CASSLFEKGSSYNEQFF.

The rearrangement links TRBV2 to TRBJ1-3; D is unclear. Germline CDR1 reads SNHLY; CDR2 reads FYNNEI. Trimming shortened V by 8 bases and J by 0 bases, and 11 bases separated the two germline ends. The CDR3 is 14 residues long. CDR3 nucleotide sequence: TGTGCCAGCTTAGGCGGAAACTCTGGAAACACCATATATTTT. Amino acids: CASLGGNSGNTIYF.

The chain combines TRBV11-1 with TRBJ2-7, with no clear D. The CDR3 length is 13 residues. Per germline, CDR1 SGHAT and CDR2 FQDESV (reference sequence). Trimming took 7 bases from V and 0 from J, leaving 10 bases between them. CDR3 DNA sequence: TGTGCCAGCATGGATCCCAGCTCCTACGAGCAGTACTTC. This encodes CASMDPSSYEQYF.